The clone carrying this T cell receptor (beta chain) was counted a few times. The antigen is unknown. This sample is drawn from a study of T-cell memory formation after mild COVID-19. Study results and limitations: The authors did not confirm SARS-CoV-2 specificity of second-wave clones peaking day 37. The appearance of some responding clones in pre-infection memory suggested that cross-reactive memory joined. Contracting clones, day 15 to 85, had balanced CD4/CD8, and later expanders favored CD4+.

TCRalpha and TCRbeta libraries used 5'RACE with constant-segment primers and UMIs. TCRdb used MiXCR to reprocess the 5' RACE reads, holding one entry per CDR3 protein. The table records around 370,000 distinct CDR3 sequences, around 21% of them present only once. Germline CDR1 is SGHTA and CDR2 is FQGNSA. Trimming cost V 5 bases and J 10 bases, with 19 bases left between them. The length of the CDR3 is 14 residues. Input material: PBMCs or a T cell subset sorted from them (not recorded which). The chain couples TRBV7-2 to TRBJ2-3; D is undetermined. The sequence was collected from an adult woman who had mild COVID-19 (a few samples of this study predate the infection). Cell type and time point are not known. CDR3 sequence: CASSQPPTSQAQYF. The CDR3 DNA reads TGTGCCAGCAGCCAACCCCCCACCTCGCAGGCGCAGTATTTT.